What follows is one TCR beta chain and its context. Libraries were prepared by immunoSEQ multiplex PCR; TCRdb keeps only in-frame clonotypes and omits some of them. The sample has about 82,000 clones; 90% to 95% are singletons. The data stem from a study of technical replicates of blood from a few donors. The sample taken for sequencing was T cells isolated from PBMCs. This clonotype was sampled from a human donor in good health.

The CDR3 loop reads CASSLARFYEQYF. The CDR3 nucleotides read TGTGCCAGCAGTTTGGCTAGGTTCTACGAGCAGTACTTC. The rearrangement uses TRBV28 and TRBJ2-7; D gene uncertain. The germline V and J ends were trimmed by 3 bases and 3 bases, with 9 bases remaining between them. The length of the CDR3 is 13 residues. In germline, CDR1 is MDHEN, CDR2 SYDVKM.